A single sample is the source of the 20 T cell receptor beta chains below, sequenced in a study of shared clonotypes between healthy human individuals. Generated by immunoSEQ multiplex PCR, the TCRdb table keeps only in-frame clones and is missing some. The table lists some 2,100,000 clones, just over 90% of them singletons. Naive CD8 cells were CD45RO-negative, positively selected for CCR7, excluding terminally differentiated effector memory CD45RA+ cells. The sample comprised naive CD8+ T cells from PBMCs. The origin of the receptors is a man between 18 and 29 years old in good health. Some clones in this sample may be carry-over from other donors' samples.

This clone was detected once. The sample has other DNA sequences that encode this CDR3 too. V gene TRBV29-1 combines with J gene TRBJ2-5, with D unresolved. The CDR3 is 10 amino acids. Germline V gene sequence: CDR1 SQVTM, CDR2 ANQGSEA. The germline V and J ends were trimmed by 4 bases and 2 bases, with 2 bases remaining between them. The CDR3 spells CSVVQETQYF. CDR3 sequence (DNA): TGCAGCGTTGTACAAGAGACCCAGTACTTC.

This clone has just one count. The genes are TRBV29-1 and TRBJ2-1, with 8 bases lining up with TRBD1. CDR1 and CDR2 from the germline V gene are SQVTM and ANQGSEA. V shed 7 bases and J 5 bases; nucleotides not matched to a gene: 10. This CDR3 comprises 14 residues. The CDR3 DNA reads as TGCAGCGCCCCCACAGGGGGAAGCGACAATGAGCAGTTCTTC. Translated, it gives CSAPTGGSDNEQFF.

The CDR3 DNA reads as TGTGCCAGCAGTTACTCGACTGGCCGGGAGACCTACGAGCAGTACTTC. Translated: CASSYSTGRETYEQYF. The chain combines TRBV6-5 with TRBJ2-7, with D possibly being TRBD2 (6 bases). The V gene lost 0 bases and the J gene lost 2 bases, with 14 bases spanning the gap. Germline V gene lookup returns CDR1 MNHEY and CDR2 SVGAGI. The CDR3 runs to 16 residues.

The count of this clone is one. The rearrangement links TRBV9 to TRBJ2-3; D is perhaps TRBD2 (6 bases). Germline V lookup: CDR1 SGDLS, CDR2 YYNGEE. The CDR3 has 17 residues. V lost 0 bases, J lost 3 bases, and 17 bases lay in between. The CDR3 reads CASSVAGSGVRTDTQYF. For the CDR3, the DNA is TGTGCCAGCAGCGTAGCAGGGTCGGGAGTTCGTACAGATACGCAGTATTTT.

The chain carries TRBV7-9 and TRBJ2-4; D may be TRBD2 (6 bases). Trimming pared 5 bases from V and 5 bases from J, leaving 13 bases between. The CDR3 spans 14 residues. Germline loops: CDR1 SEHNR, CDR2 FQNEAQ (reference sequence). The CDR3, as DNA: TGTGCCAGCAGCCAAAATGGGGAGGAAAACATTCAGTACTTC. It translates to CASSQNGEENIQYF. Complete variable domain (other parts from reference TRBV7-9 and TRBJ2-4): DTGVSQNPRHKITKRGQNVTFRCDPISEHNRLYWYRQTLGQGPEFLTYFQNEAQLEKSRLLSDRFSAERPKGSFSTLEIQRTEQGDSAMYLCASSQNGEENIQYFGAGTRLSVL.

J is TRBJ1-6 and V is TRBV6-6, with no clear D. Germline V gives CDR1 MNHNY, CDR2 SVGAGI (reference sequence). V was trimmed by 2 bases and J by 0 bases, leaving 8 bases between them. This CDR3 is built from 16 residues. Here the CDR3 reads CASSYGQSSYNSPLHF. DNA of the CDR3: TGTGCCAGCAGTTACGGGCAGAGCTCCTATAATTCACCCCTCCACTTT.

This chain links TRBV29-1 with TRBJ1-1, with a tentative D call TRBD1 (6 bases). CDR1 is SQVTM and CDR2 is ANQGSEA in the germline V gene. Trimming shortened V by 7 bases and J by 0 bases, and 15 bases separated the two germline ends. The CDR3 is 14 residues long. In DNA form, the CDR3 reads TGCAGCGCGAGGGAGGACAGCTTGAACACTGAAGCTTTCTTT. This gives the protein CSAREDSLNTEAFF.

V usage is TRBV5-4 and J usage is TRBJ1-2, with unresolved D. Trimming cost V 0 bases and J 5 bases, with 11 bases left between them. CDR3 length: 14 amino acids. Germline CDR1 reads SGHNT; CDR2 reads YYREEE (reference sequence). CDR3 protein: CASSLGQAPYGYTF. The CDR3 nucleotides are TGTGCCAGCAGCTTGGGCCAGGCCCCATATGGCTACACCTTC.

This chain uses TRBV28 with TRBJ2-5, with 12 bases aligning to TRBD2. V gave up 2 bases and J gave up 5 bases; unmatched junction bases: 9. Germline V gene lookup returns CDR1 MDHEN and CDR2 SYDVKM. This CDR3 comprises 17 residues. For the CDR3, the DNA is TGTGCCAGCAGTTTAGGGCCTAGCGGGAGGGGAGGGGAGACCCAGTACTTC. This gives the protein CASSLGPSGRGGETQYF.

The chain has TRBV4-3 and TRBJ2-3; TRBD2 aligns across 9 bases. The V gene end was trimmed by 0 bases and the J gene end by 6 bases; junction bases not matched to a gene: 13. The CDR3 runs 18 residues. Germline V gene sequence: CDR1 LGHNA, CDR2 YSLEER. The CDR3 here is CASSQEVRLAGVTDTQYF. The CDR3 region has the DNA TGCGCCAGCAGCCAAGAAGTTAGGTTAGCGGGAGTAACCGATACGCAGTATTTT.

The V gene is TRBV7-3, the J gene TRBJ2-2; D is uncertain. V gave up 3 bases and J gave up 0 bases, with 14 bases separating them. The germline CDR1 and CDR2 sequences are SGHTA and FQGTGA. This CDR3 spans 17 amino acids. In DNA form, the CDR3 reads TGTGCCAGCAGCTTCGAGGAGATACGGCCGAACACCGGGGAGCTGTTTTTT. The encoded protein is CASSFEEIRPNTGELFF.

The count of this clone is one. The sample holds other DNA sequences that translate to the same CDR3. The CDR3 sequence: CASSLGQGPYNEQFF. CDR3 DNA sequence: TGTGCCAGCAGCTTGGGGCAGGGGCCCTACAATGAGCAGTTCTTC. This sequence joins TRBV7-3 and TRBJ2-1, with D perhaps TRBD1 (6 bases). The CDR3 covers 15 residues. V lost 3 bases, J lost 2 bases, and 11 bases lay in between. Germline V lookup: CDR1 SGHTA, CDR2 FQGTGA.

The gene calls are TRBV5-6 and TRBJ1-5; no definite D call. V gave up 2 bases and J gave up 6 bases, with 15 bases separating them. CDR1 is SGHDT, CDR2 YYEEEE, per germline. This CDR3 has 15 residues. The CDR3 spells CASSFSLLSGQPQHF. The CDR3 coding sequence is TGTGCCAGCAGCTTTAGCCTTCTGTCTGGTCAGCCCCAGCATTTT.

This clone has only a few counts. The rearrangement joins TRBV4-3 to TRBJ1-1; no firm D call. Germline V gene data show CDR1 as LGHNA and CDR2 as YSLEER. The CDR3 has 15 amino acids. The V end lost 1 base, the J end lost 4 bases, and 13 bases lay between the germline ends. The CDR3 DNA sequence: TGCGCCAGCAGCCAAGTAAGGGCGGGAGTCACTGAAGCTTTCTTT. Protein sequence: CASSQVRAGVTEAFF.

A word on this clone: The sample has other DNA sequences that encode this CDR3 too. The chain uses TRBV27 and TRBJ2-3, with D perhaps assigned TRBD1 or TRBD2 (6 bases each). Germline V gene sequence: CDR1 MNHEY, CDR2 SMNVEV (reference sequence). Trimming removed 3 bases from V and 4 bases from J, with 11 bases in between. This CDR3 region has 14 residues. CDR3 sequence reads: CASSFGGSADTQYF. As DNA, the CDR3 is TGTGCCAGCAGTTTCGGGGGCAGTGCAGATACGCAGTATTTT.

V usage is TRBV6-1 and J usage is TRBJ2-7, with 7 nucleotides matching TRBD2. The CDR3 runs to 15 residues. The trim removed 8 bases at V and 2 bases at J, leaving 12 bases unmatched. CDR1 and CDR2 (germline): MNHNS, SASEGT. CDR3 region: CASLWGRAGAYEQYF. In DNA form, the CDR3 reads TGTGCCAGCCTTTGGGGGAGGGCCGGGGCCTACGAGCAGTACTTC.

The rearrangement uses TRBV5-6 and TRBJ2-5, with TRBD1 matching over 7 bases. V dropped 6 bases and J dropped 4; count of bases not matched to a gene: 6. CDR1 is SGHDT, CDR2 YYEEEE, per germline. This CDR3 is built from 13 residues. The CDR3 DNA reads TGTGCCAGCACCACAGACAGGGCAGAGACCCAGTACTTC. Translated, it gives CASTTDRAETQYF.

The genes are TRBV27 and TRBJ2-2; TRBD1 agrees at 8 bases. The germline CDR1 and CDR2 sequences are MNHEY and SMNVEV (reference sequence). After removal of 4 bases from V and 7 bases from J, the junction contained 5 bases not matched to a gene. The CDR3 extends over 14 amino acids. CDR3 region: CASSYRTGSGELFF. The CDR3, as DNA: TGTGCCAGCAGTTATCGGACAGGGAGCGGGGAGCTGTTTTTT.

This rearrangement joins TRBV28 to TRBJ2-2; 8 bases agree with TRBD2. The CDR3 totals 14 residues. Germline CDR1 is MDHEN and CDR2 is SYDVKM. The trim removed 3 bases at V and 9 bases at J, leaving 6 bases unmatched. CDR3 region: CASSLSGRGRELFF. The CDR3 DNA sequence: TGTGCCAGCAGTTTGAGCGGGAGAGGTAGGGAGCTGTTTTTT.

This chain links TRBV10-2 with TRBJ1-4; D uncertain. V lost 2 bases, J lost 0 bases, and 13 bases lay in between. Germline V gene sequence: CDR1 WSHSY, CDR2 SAAADI. This CDR3 has 17 residues. This CDR3 is CASSEDTPIATNEKLFF. For the CDR3, the DNA is TGCGCCAGCAGTGAGGATACTCCAATTGCAACTAATGAAAAACTGTTTTTT.